This entry describes one T cell receptor (beta chain). CDR3 length: 15 amino acids. Germline CDR1 is MDHEN and CDR2 is SYDVKM. Trimming removed 6 bases from V and 6 bases from J, with 18 bases in between. The entry originates in a study of monozygotic twins with cystic fibrosis. The method was immunoSEQ multiplex PCR; TCRdb's version includes in-frame clones alone and lacks a portion of them. There are approximately 32,000 clones in the sample; about 96% occur only once, and about 0.17% lies in the top ten. Sample: blood. The chain employs TRBV28 and TRBJ1-5; no clear D. This receptor was obtained from a girl aged 2 to 9 with cystic fibrosis. The CDR3 sequence: CASSPEAGRIQPQHF. As DNA, the CDR3 is TGTGCCAGCAGCCCCGAGGCGGGGAGGATTCAGCCCCAGCATTTT.